The clone carrying this T cell receptor beta chain appeared a few times. As yet, its antigen is unknown. Between the trimmed V and J ends, which lost 4 bases and 4 bases, there was a span of 10 bases. This CDR3 contains 13 residues. Germline V lookup: CDR1 SQVTM, CDR2 ANQGSEA. These data belong to a study of cytomegalovirus exposure and HLA in healthy donors. Study-level findings and limits: Later work found most CMV-associated TCR beta chains apparently HLA-restricted. Some V segments, including TRBV6-2 and TRBV6-3, were excluded as indistinguishable. TCR beta chain V- and J-gene trimming was linked, in a later analysis, to a missense variant in DCLRE1C.

It was with 60 Vbeta and 13 Jbeta primers that the PCR ran. The assay was immunoSEQ multiplex PCR, and TCRdb's table has in-frame clones only and misses some. The sample carries about 200,000 clones, 70% to 90% recorded once. Input material: PBMCs. The chain couples TRBV29-1 to TRBJ1-4, with D possibly being TRBD1 (5 bases). The TCR originated in a woman aged 25 to 39 in good health and CMV-seronegative. The CDR3 DNA follows: TGCAGCGTTGTACCGGGGGGTAATGAAAAACTGTTTTTT. Its protein is CSVVPGGNEKLFF.